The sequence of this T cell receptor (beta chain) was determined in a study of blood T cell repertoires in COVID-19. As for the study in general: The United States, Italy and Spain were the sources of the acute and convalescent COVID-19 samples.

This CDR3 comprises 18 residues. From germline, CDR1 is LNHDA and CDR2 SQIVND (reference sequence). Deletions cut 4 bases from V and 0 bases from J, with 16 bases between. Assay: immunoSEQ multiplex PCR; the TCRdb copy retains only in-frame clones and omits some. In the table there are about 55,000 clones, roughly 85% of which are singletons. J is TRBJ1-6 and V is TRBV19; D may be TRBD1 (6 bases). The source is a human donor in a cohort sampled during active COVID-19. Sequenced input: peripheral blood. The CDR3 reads CASSTGTSYSSYNSPLHF. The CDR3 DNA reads TGTGCCAGTAGTACCGGGACATCCTATAGCTCCTATAATTCACCCCTCCACTTT.